The 22 T cell receptor beta chains given below trace back to one sample, sequenced in a study of T cell responses to AZD1222 COVID-19 vaccine (dated by TCRdb to about 2021). The method was the immunoSEQ multiplex PCR assay. TCRdb mirrors the immuneACCESS table, restricted to in-frame sequences. Some clones are absent from its copies; in checked studies, under half trace to an unresolved V gene, and the reason for the others is unknown. The sample table lists 77,000 or so clones, about nine tenths of them with a count of one. Jointly, the top ten make up more than 15% of the sample. The time point label, as the study defines it: about 28 days (+/-7) after the second vaccine dose. The input for sequencing was peripheral blood, taken 28 days after the second AZD1222 dose. The source of these receptors is an adult who received the AZD1222 COVID-19 vaccine.

The chain employs TRBV7-2 and TRBJ2-5; 8 bases fit TRBD1. V shed 5 bases, J shed 2 bases, and the junction held 13 bases outside the gene matches. CDR3 length equals 17 residues. The germline CDR1 and CDR2 sequences are SGHTA and FQGNSA. CDR3 amino acids: CASSQKGQALLQETQYF. CDR3 in DNA: TGTGCCAGCAGCCAGAAGGGACAGGCGCTTCTGCAAGAGACCCAGTACTTC.

This clone appeared a single time. The genes are TRBV19 and TRBJ1-5; 7 nucleotides align to TRBD1. Trimming at V came to 7 bases and at J to 1 base, leaving 10 bases not matched to a gene. CDR3 length equals 16 residues. Germline lookup yields CDR1 LNHDA and CDR2 SQIVND (reference sequence). CDR3 in DNA: TGTGCCAGTACCGATAGAGGGGGACAGAGCAATCAGCCCCAGCATTTT. Amino acids: CASTDRGGQSNQPQHF.

V usage is TRBV5-8 and J usage is TRBJ1-1; TRBD1 matches 11 bases. V gave up 4 bases and J gave up 10 bases; unmatched junction bases: 3. This CDR3 has 12 residues. The germline V gene has CDR1 SGHTS and CDR2 YDEGEE. The CDR3 loop is CASSTGQGAAFF. The CDR3 DNA follows: TGTGCCAGCAGCACTGGACAGGGGGCAGCTTTCTTT.

The CDR3 spells CASSSPRQEEAFF. Here the CDR3 DNA reads TGTGCCAGCAGTTCCCCCCGGCAGGAAGAAGCTTTCTTT. The genes are TRBV6-5 and TRBJ1-1; D unresolved. Per the germline V gene, CDR1 is MNHEY and CDR2 is SVGAGI. The V gene lost 4 bases and the J gene lost 8 bases, with 14 bases spanning the gap. This CDR3 spans 13 amino acids.

The chain has TRBV12-3 or TRBV12-4 and TRBJ1-2, with TRBD1 matching 8 bases. This CDR3 is 12 amino acids long. Losses at the gene ends were 6 bases for V and 8 bases for J; bases not matched to a gene: 5. The CDR3 here is CASSGRTGGYTF. CDR3 nucleotide sequence: TGTGCCAGCAGCGGGAGGACAGGGGGCTACACCTTC.

The chain is built from TRBV29-1 and TRBJ2-1, with D perhaps matching TRBD1 (7 bases). Germline lookup yields CDR1 SQVTM and CDR2 ANQGSEA. Trimming took off 2 bases at V and 7 bases at J, with 18 bases between the two ends. CDR3 length: 15 amino acids. DNA of the CDR3: TGCAGCGTTGAAAAGCCCAGGGGGGCGATGAATGAGCAGTTCTTC. Its translation: CSVEKPRGAMNEQFF.

This clone was detected once. The chain is built from TRBV15 and TRBJ2-2; D tentatively reads TRBD1 or TRBD2 (5 bases each). The CDR3 is 14 amino acids. Trimming took off 5 bases at V and 3 bases at J, with 10 bases between the two ends. The V gene's germline CDR1 is LNHNV and CDR2 YYDKDF (reference sequence). DNA of the CDR3: TGTGCCACCAGCCGGGGCTCTGACACCGGGGAGCTGTTTTTT. Encoded protein: CATSRGSDTGELFF.

The chain uses TRBV2 and TRBJ1-4; 9 nucleotides match TRBD1. Germline CDR1 and CDR2: SNHLY and FYNNEI. The V and J ends lost 5 bases and 4 bases, in that order; junction bases with no gene match: 5. The CDR3 sequence is 15 residues long. This CDR3 reads CASSQNRGRNEKLFF. The CDR3 DNA is TGTGCCAGCAGTCAAAACAGGGGGCGTAATGAAAAACTGTTTTTT.

The chain uses TRBV3-1 (or the pseudogene TRBV3-2) and TRBJ1-4, with unresolved D. The length of the CDR3 is 13 residues. V was trimmed by 1 base and J by 6 bases, leaving 6 bases between them. Germline V gives CDR1 LGHDT, CDR2 YNNKEL (reference sequence). The CDR3 sequence is CASSQAGDEKLFF. The CDR3 bases are TGTGCCAGCAGCCAAGCGGGAGATGAAAAACTGTTTTTT.

V and J are TRBV10-3 and TRBJ2-5; D possibly corresponds to TRBD1 (5 bases). V lost 0 bases and J 3 bases, leaving 8 bases between the germline ends. The CDR3 spans 14 residues. Germline lookup yields CDR1 ENHRY and CDR2 SYGVKD. The CDR3: CAISESFREETQYF. CDR3 coding DNA: TGTGCCATCAGTGAGTCGTTCAGGGAAGAGACCCAGTACTTC.

The V gene is TRBV12-5, the J gene TRBJ2-1; D not certain. Germline CDR1 reads LGHNT; CDR2 reads FRNRAP. Deletions cut 1 base from V and 6 bases from J, with 1 base between. This CDR3 region has 11 residues. CDR3 amino acids: CASGLANEQFF. The CDR3 nucleotides read TGTGCTAGTGGTTTGGCCAATGAGCAGTTCTTC.

In regard to this clone: It is unclear where the CDR3 begins or ends on the DNA, so no DNA is shown, and the CDR3 is as TCRdb lists it. The chain combines TRBV21-1 with TRBJ1-5. TRBV21-1 counts as a pseudogene. Counting both end residues, the CDR3 totals 16 amino acids. The CDR3 spells CASSTPFGQGNQPQHF.

The chain recombines TRBV19 with TRBJ1-6; TRBD1 aligns across 9 bases. The germline CDR1 and CDR2 sequences are LNHDA and SQIVND (reference sequence). The CDR3 totals 14 residues. V lost 6 bases, J lost 6 bases, and 3 bases stayed unmatched. The DNA of the CDR3 is TGTGCCAGTAGCTCGGGACAGGGTAATTCACCCCTCCACTTT. Protein: CASSSGQGNSPLHF.

This chain joins TRBV5-8 and TRBJ2-2; tentative D call: TRBD1 (6 bases). Deletions cut 4 bases from V and 2 bases from J, with 12 bases between. The CDR3 is 15 residues long. Per germline, CDR1 SGHTS and CDR2 YDEGEE. For the CDR3, the DNA is TGTGCCAGCAGCGAAGGGACATATAACACCGGGGAGCTGTTTTTT. This sequence encodes CASSEGTYNTGELFF.

The gene calls are TRBV28 and TRBJ1-6; D not certain. CDR1 and CDR2 from the germline V gene are MDHEN and SYDVKM. The CDR3 covers 14 residues. Trimming left V 5 bases short and J 11 bases short, with 16 bases between. The CDR3 reads CASSRLGTATPLHF. The CDR3 DNA sequence: TGTGCCAGCAGTCGTCTGGGCACGGCGACACCCCTCCACTTT.

This rearrangement joins TRBV5-4 to TRBJ2-2; a weak D match, TRBD2 (5 bases). Per germline, CDR1 SGHNT and CDR2 YYREEE (reference sequence). CDR3 length equals 13 residues. V gave up 0 bases and J gave up 8 bases, with 8 bases separating them. The CDR3 protein is CASSLESGGELFF. The CDR3 DNA is TGTGCCAGCAGCTTGGAATCGGGAGGGGAGCTGTTTTTT.

The chain combines TRBV7-2 with TRBJ2-6; D may match TRBD1 or TRBD2 (6 bases each). The CDR3 loop spans 16 amino acids. Germline CDR1 and CDR2: SGHTA and FQGNSA. Trimming stripped 6 bases from V and 4 bases from J, with 16 bases between. CDR3 coding DNA: TGTGCCAGCAGACATACAGGGAGGAGCGGGGCCAACGTCCTGACTTTC. It specifies CASRHTGRSGANVLTF.

The chain links TRBV6-5 to TRBJ1-5; 8 bases match TRBD1. The CDR3 runs 15 residues. Trimming at V came to 5 bases and at J to 2 bases, leaving 5 bases not matched to a gene. Germline-derived CDR1 and CDR2 are MNHEY and SVGAGI. The CDR3 here is CASSPRGLGNQPQHF. DNA of the CDR3: TGTGCCAGCAGTCCCAGGGGGCTAGGCAATCAGCCCCAGCATTTT.

J is TRBJ2-2 and V is TRBV7-2, with D possibly TRBD1 on 5 matching bases. The CDR3 contains 13 residues. With 5 bases removed from V and 7 bases from J, the gap between germline ends came to 11 bases. Germline values: CDR1 SGHTA, CDR2 FQGNSA. CDR3 nucleotide sequence: TGTGCCAGCAGCCCCACCAGGGACGGGGAGCTGTTTTTT. Translated: CASSPTRDGELFF.

The J gene is TRBJ1-2, the V gene TRBV25-1; D remains unclear. The CDR3 is made up of 11 amino acids. Germline V gene data show CDR1 as MGHDK and CDR2 as SYGVNS. The V and J ends lost 4 bases and 8 bases respectively, with 8 bases between them. Written as DNA, the CDR3 is TGTGCCAGCAGTGGACACACGGGCTACACCTTC. Its translation is CASSGHTGYTF.

V gene TRBV3-1 (or the pseudogene TRBV3-2) combines with J gene TRBJ2-3; D is unclear. V was pared by 5 bases and J by 5 bases, with 8 bases between. Germline CDR1 LGHDT, CDR2 YNNKEL (reference sequence). CDR3 size: 12 residues. The CDR3 DNA reads TGTGCCAGCAGCTCCTATCGAGATACGCAGTATTTT. Translated: CASSSYRDTQYF.

CDR3 nucleotides: TGTGCCGGAAACAGGGACCGAGGTTCACCCCTCCACTTT. Translating gives CAGNRDRGSPLHF. This sequence joins TRBV2 and TRBJ1-6; D may be TRBD1 (6 bases). V dropped 11 bases and J dropped 9 bases, with 17 bases sitting between them. Germline V lookup: CDR1 SNHLY, CDR2 FYNNEI. CDR3 length: 13 residues.